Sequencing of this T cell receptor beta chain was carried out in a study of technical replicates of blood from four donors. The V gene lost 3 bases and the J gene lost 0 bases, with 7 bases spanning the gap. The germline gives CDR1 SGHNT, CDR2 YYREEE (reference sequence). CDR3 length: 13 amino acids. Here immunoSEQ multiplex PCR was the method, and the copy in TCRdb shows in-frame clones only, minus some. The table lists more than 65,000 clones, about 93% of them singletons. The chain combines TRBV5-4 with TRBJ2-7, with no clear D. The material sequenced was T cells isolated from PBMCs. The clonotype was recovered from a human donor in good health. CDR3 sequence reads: CASSSISSYEQYF. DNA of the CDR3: TGTGCCAGCAGCTCGATCAGCTCCTACGAGCAGTACTTC. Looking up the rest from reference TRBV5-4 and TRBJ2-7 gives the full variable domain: ETGVTQSPTHLIKTRGQQVTLRCSSQSGHNTVSWYQQALGQGPQFIFQYYREEENGRGNFPPRFSGLQFPNYSSELNVNALELDDSALYLCASSSISSYEQYFGPGTRLTVT.